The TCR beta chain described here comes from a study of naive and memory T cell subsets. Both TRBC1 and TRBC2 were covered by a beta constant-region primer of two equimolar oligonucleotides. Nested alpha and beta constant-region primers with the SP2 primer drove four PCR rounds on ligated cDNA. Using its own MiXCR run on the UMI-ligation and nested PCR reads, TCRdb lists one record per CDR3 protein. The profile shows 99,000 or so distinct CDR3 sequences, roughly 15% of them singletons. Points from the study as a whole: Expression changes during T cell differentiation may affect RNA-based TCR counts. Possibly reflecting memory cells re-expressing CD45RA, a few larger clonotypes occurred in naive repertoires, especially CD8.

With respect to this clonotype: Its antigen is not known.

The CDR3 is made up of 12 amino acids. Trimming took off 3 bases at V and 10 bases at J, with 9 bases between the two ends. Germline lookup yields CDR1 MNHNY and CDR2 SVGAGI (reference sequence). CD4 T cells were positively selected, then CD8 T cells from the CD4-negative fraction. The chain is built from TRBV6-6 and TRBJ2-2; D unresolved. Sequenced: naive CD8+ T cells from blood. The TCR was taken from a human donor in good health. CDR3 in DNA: TGTGCCAGCAGTTATGAGAGCGTGGAGCTGTTTTTT. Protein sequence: CASSYESVELFF.